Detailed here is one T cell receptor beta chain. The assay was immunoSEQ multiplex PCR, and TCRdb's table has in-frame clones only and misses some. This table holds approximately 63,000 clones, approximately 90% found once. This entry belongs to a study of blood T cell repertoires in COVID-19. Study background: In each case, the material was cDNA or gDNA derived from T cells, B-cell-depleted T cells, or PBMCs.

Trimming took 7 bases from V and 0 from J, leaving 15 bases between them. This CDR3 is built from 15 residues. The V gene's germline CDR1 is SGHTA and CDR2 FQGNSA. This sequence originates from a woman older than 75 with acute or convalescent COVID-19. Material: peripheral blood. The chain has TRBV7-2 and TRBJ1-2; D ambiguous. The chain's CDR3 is CASIEQFGTNYGYTF. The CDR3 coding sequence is TGTGCCAGCATCGAGCAGTTCGGGACTAACTATGGCTACACCTTC.